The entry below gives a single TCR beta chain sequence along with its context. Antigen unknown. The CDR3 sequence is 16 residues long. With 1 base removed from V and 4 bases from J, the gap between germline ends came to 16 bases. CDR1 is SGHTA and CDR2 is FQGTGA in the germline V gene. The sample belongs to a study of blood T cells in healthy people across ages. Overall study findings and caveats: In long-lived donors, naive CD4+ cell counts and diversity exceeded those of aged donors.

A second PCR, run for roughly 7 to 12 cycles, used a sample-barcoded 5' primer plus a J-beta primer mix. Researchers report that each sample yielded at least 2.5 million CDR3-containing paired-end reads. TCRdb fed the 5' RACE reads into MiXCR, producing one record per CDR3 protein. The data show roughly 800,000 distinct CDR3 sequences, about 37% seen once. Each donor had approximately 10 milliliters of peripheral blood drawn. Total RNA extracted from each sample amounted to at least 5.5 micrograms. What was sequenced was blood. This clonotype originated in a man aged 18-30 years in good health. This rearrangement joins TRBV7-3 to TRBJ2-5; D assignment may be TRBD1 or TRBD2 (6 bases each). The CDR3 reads CASSLNGGRLRETQYF. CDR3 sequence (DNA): TGTGCCAGCAGCTTAAACGGGGGCCGCCTACGAGAGACCCAGTACTTC.